This TCR beta chain was sequenced in a study of shared clonotypes between healthy human individuals. V trimming: 10 bases; J trimming: 0 bases; junction bases outside the gene matches: 6. CDR3 length equals 14 residues. Germline CDR1 is LNHDA and CDR2 is SQIVND (reference sequence). Libraries were prepared by immunoSEQ multiplex PCR; TCRdb keeps only in-frame clonotypes and omits some of them. The top ten clones hold over 0.12% of a sample with about 2,500,000 clones, roughly nine tenths of them seen once. This TCR derives from a man between 18 and 35 years old in good health. The chain carries TRBV19 and TRBJ2-3; 8 bases line up with TRBD2. Sequenced material: naive CD4+ T cells sorted from blood. Indicated subset: CD45RA+ positively selected. The CDR3 here is CATRLAYSTDTQYF. The CDR3, as DNA: TGTGCCACCCGACTAGCGTATAGCACAGATACGCAGTATTTT.